This is a list of T cell receptor beta chains from one sample in a study of blood T cell repertoires in COVID-19. Some clones are missing from TCRdb's copy, which holds only in-frame ones; the method was immunoSEQ multiplex PCR. The data hold some 240,000 clones, with 82% observed a single time. Sequencing was carried out using peripheral blood. The origin of the receptors is a woman aged 70-85 years with COVID-19, enrolled during active disease. The CDR3 runs from the conserved cysteine through the conserved F or W. A D gene is named only where the DNA matches it firmly. Clone size is stated in some rows and not others, as once, few, many or a class when expanded.

d_gene,abundance,j_gene,v_gene,CDR3aa,CDR3nt
.,.,TRBJ1-1,TRBV6-6,CASGSESYTEAFF,TGTGCCAGCGGGTCGGAGAGTTACACTGAAGCTTTCTTT
TRBD2,.,TRBJ2-3,TRBV5-1,CASSLGLAGASDTQYF,TGCGCCAGCAGCCTTGGACTAGCGGGAGCCTCAGATACGCAGTATTTT
.,many,TRBJ2-2,TRBV19,CASSTRPVDRGAGVFF,TGTGCCAGTAGTACCCGTCCGGTAGACAGGGGTGCGGGGGTGTTTTTT
TRBD1,.,TRBJ1-1,TRBV11-2,CASSSMTGGKAFF,TGTGCCAGCAGCTCAATGACAGGGGGTAAAGCTTTCTTT
.,.,TRBJ2-3,TRBV5-4,CASSLQRGTDTQYF,TGTGCCAGCAGCTTACAGCGGGGCACAGATACGCAGTATTTT
.,.,TRBJ2-5,TRBV6-5,CASTQEPGETQYF,TGTGCCAGCACCCAGGAACCGGGGGAGACCCAGTACTTC
TRBD2,.,TRBJ2-1,TRBV15,CATSRDQLAGRRSYNEQFF,TGTGCCACCAGCAGAGATCAGCTAGCGGGACGCCGCTCCTACAATGAGCAGTTCTTC
.,.,TRBJ2-7,TRBV28,CASSLSPTGVRNEQYF,TGTGCCAGCAGTTTATCCCCCACCGGGGTGAGAAACGAGCAGTACTTC
TRBD2,.,TRBJ2-1,TRBV7-3,CASSLASGLAGEGEQFF,TGTGCCAGCAGCTTGGCCAGCGGGCTAGCGGGAGAGGGTGAGCAGTTCTTC
.,.,TRBJ2-1,TRBV18,CASSPSADNEQFF,TGTGCCAGCTCACCATCAGCGGACAATGAGCAGTTCTTC
TRBD2,.,TRBJ2-7,TRBV7-2,CASSKVGTSVHEQYF,TGTGCCAGCAGCAAGGTAGGGACTAGTGTCCACGAGCAGTACTTC
.,once,TRBJ1-4,TRBV7-9,CASSLSLGRGEEKLFF,TGTGCCAGCAGCCTCTCCCTTGGGAGGGGCGAGGAAAAACTGTTTTTT
TRBD1,.,TRBJ2-5,TRBV5-4,CASSSPRDREETQYF,TGTGCCAGCAGCTCCCCACGGGACAGGGAAGAGACCCAGTACTTC
.,once,TRBJ1-6,TRBV7-2,CASSSEPRPNSPLHF,TGTGCCAGCAGCTCCGAGCCGAGGCCAAATTCACCCCTCCACTTT
TRBD1,.,TRBJ2-3,TRBV10-3,CAMAGTGADTQYF,TGTGCCATGGCCGGGACAGGCGCAGATACGCAGTATTTT
TRBD2,.,TRBJ2-2,TRBV7-2,CASLFVPGRDTGELFF,TGTGCCAGCCTCTTCGTTCCAGGGAGGGACACCGGGGAGCTGTTTTTT
TRBD2,.,TRBJ2-1,TRBV11-3,CASSSSGRYDEQFF,TGTGCCAGCAGCTCAAGCGGGAGGTATGATGAGCAGTTCTTC
TRBD1,.,TRBJ2-1,TRBV11-3,CASSPTGTGEQFF,TGTGCCAGCAGCCCGACAGGGACGGGAGAGCAGTTCTTC
.,.,TRBJ1-1,TRBV4-3,CASSQSLGVTEAFF,TGCGCCAGCAGCCAAAGTCTCGGGGTCACTGAAGCTTTCTTT
TRBD2,.,TRBJ2-7,TRBV27,CASSLSSGRPYEQYF,TGTGCCAGCAGCCTTTCCAGCGGGAGACCTTACGAGCAGTACTTC
TRBD1,.,TRBJ1-2,TRBV6-4,CASSAPTGSDYGYTF,TGTGCCAGCAGTGCTCCGACAGGGTCGGACTATGGCTACACCTTC
TRBD2,.,TRBJ2-1,TRBV5-1,CASSVLAGLYNEQFF,TGCGCCAGCAGCGTGCTAGCGGGACTCTACAATGAGCAGTTCTTC
TRBD1,.,TRBJ2-1,TRBV27,CASSVARDRVVKQFF,TGTGCCAGCAGTGTAGCCCGGGACAGGGTTGTAAAGCAGTTCTTC
.,few,TRBJ1-2,TRBV11-1,CASSFRQGSLSGYTF,TGTGCCAGCAGCTTCCGGCAGGGGTCCCTTTCTGGCTACACCTTC
TRBD1,.,TRBJ1-2,TRBV4-1,CASSQSTGDYYGYTF,TGCGCCAGCAGCCAGTCGACAGGGGACTACTATGGCTACACCTTC
.,.,TRBJ1-3,TRBV6-6,CASSPRGSHSGNTIYF,TGTGCCAGCAGCCCCCGGGGTTCCCACTCTGGAAACACCATATATTTT
TRBD1,.,TRBJ2-1,TRBV7-2,CASSLSLSTGGFGEQFF,TGTGCCAGCAGCTTAAGTCTTAGTACAGGGGGCTTCGGGGAGCAGTTCTTC
.,.,TRBJ1-5,TRBV29-1,CSVVGEPAGNQPQHF,TGCAGCGTGGTAGGGGAACCCGCAGGCAATCAGCCCCAGCATTTT
TRBD2,.,TRBJ2-1,TRBV11-3,CASSPSSGPYNEQFF,TGTGCCAGCAGCCCTTCTAGCGGACCCTACAATGAGCAGTTCTTC
.,.,TRBJ2-2,TRBV18,CASSPNRVGSGELFF,TGTGCCAGCTCACCAAATCGGGTCGGGTCCGGGGAGCTGTTTTTT
TRBD1,.,TRBJ1-3,TRBV28,CASSPVGRGANTIYF,TGTGCCAGCAGCCCCGTGGGCAGGGGGGCAAACACCATATATTTT
.,.,TRBJ1-4,TRBV7-9,CASSSPGVTNEKLFF,TGTGCCAGCAGTTCGCCGGGGGTAACTAATGAAAAACTGTTTTTT
.,.,TRBJ2-7,TRBV30,CAWREGRGVDLF,TGTGCCTGGAGAGAGGGCAGGGGGGTAGACCTCTTC
TRBD1,few,TRBJ2-7,TRBV29-1,CSVESPGQGADEQYF,TGCAGCGTCGAATCCCCGGGACAGGGGGCAGACGAGCAGTACTTC
.,.,TRBJ2-3,TRBV28,CASSSVGGPVTDTQYF,TGTGCCAGCAGTTCCGTGGGGGGGCCGGTCACGGATACGCAGTATTTT
.,.,TRBJ1-1,TRBV28,CASRGTPGGAFF,TGTGCCAGCAGGGGGACTCCCGGGGGGGCTTTCTTT
.,.,TRBJ2-3,TRBV7-8,CASSLGPLSTDTQYF,TGTGCCAGCAGCTTAGGGCCTCTTAGCACAGATACGCAGTATTTT
TRBD1,.,TRBJ1-2,TRBV29-1,CSVERTGSAYGYTF,TGCAGCGTTGAACGGACAGGCTCAGCCTATGGCTACACCTTC
TRBD1,.,TRBJ2-7,TRBV14,CASSRTGFSYEQYF,TGTGCCAGCAGCCGGACAGGTTTCTCCTACGAGCAGTACTTC
.,.,TRBJ1-2,TRBV5-5,CASSFRGRDGYTF,TGTGCCAGCAGCTTTAGGGGGAGGGATGGCTACACCTTC
.,once,TRBJ2-3,TRBV10-2,CASSESGGVGTDTQYF,TGCGCCAGCAGTGAGTCAGGGGGAGTGGGCACAGATACGCAGTATTTT
TRBD1,.,TRBJ1-4,TRBV28,CASSPTGEREKLFF,TGTGCCAGCAGTCCGACAGGGGAACGCGAAAAACTGTTTTTT
.,.,TRBJ1-5,TRBV7-2,CASSLAPWQNQPQHF,TGTGCCAGCAGCTTAGCTCCCTGGCAAAATCAGCCCCAGCATTTT
TRBD2,.,TRBJ2-2,TRBV19,CASSANLAGVGELFF,TGTGCCAGTAGTGCCAACCTAGCGGGAGTCGGGGAGCTGTTTTTT
TRBD1,.,TRBJ2-1,TRBV15,CATSRTRPGQGYNEQFF,TGTGCCACCAGTAGGACAAGACCGGGACAGGGTTACAATGAGCAGTTCTTC
TRBD2,.,TRBJ2-7,TRBV5-6,CASSFYSSGTYEQYF,TGTGCCAGCAGCTTTTACTCTAGCGGAACCTACGAGCAGTACTTC
.,once,TRBJ1-4,TRBV5-1,CASSLESPATNEKLFF,TGCGCCAGCAGCTTGGAGAGTCCCGCAACTAATGAAAAACTGTTTTTT
.,.,TRBJ1-2,TRBV7-9,CASSLGEGVGSGYTF,TGTGCCAGCAGCTTAGGTGAGGGAGTTGGGTCTGGCTACACCTTC
.,.,TRBJ2-7,TRBV11-1,CASSQSRDRGQYF,TGTGCCAGCAGCCAAAGCCGGGATAGAGGCCAGTACTTC
.,.,TRBJ2-1,TRBV18,CASSPVGEHNEQFF,TGTGCCAGCTCACCGGTGGGAGAGCACAATGAGCAGTTCTTC
TRBD1,once,TRBJ2-3,TRBV29-1,CSVTGVADTQYF,TGCAGCGTCACAGGGGTAGCAGATACGCAGTATTTT
TRBD1,.,TRBJ2-5,TRBV19,CASSLVGTAETQYF,TGTGCCAGTAGTTTAGTCGGGACAGCGGAGACCCAGTACTTC
TRBD1,.,TRBJ2-1,TRBV7-7,CASSQAGDRGINEQFF,TGTGCCAGCAGCCAGGCCGGAGACAGGGGGATAAATGAGCAGTTCTTC
TRBD1,.,TRBJ2-7,TRBV10-1,CASRDRDPSYEQYF,TGCGCCTCTCGTGACAGGGACCCCTCCTACGAGCAGTACTTC